Below are 23 T cell receptor beta chains sequenced from a single sample in a study of cytomegalovirus exposure and HLA in healthy donors. 13 Jbeta primers and 60 Vbeta primers were used for the PCR. Repertoires were generated with immunoSEQ multiplex PCR, while TCRdb's copy carries only in-frame clones and drops some. The profile covers about 200,000 clones, with approximately 80% appearing a single time and 0.22% taken by the ten largest. The specimen sequenced was PBMCs. All receptors derive from a girl under 10 years old in good health and CMV-seronegative.

A word on this clone: This specimen includes other DNA sequences encoding the same CDR3. This chain links TRBV30 with TRBJ1-4; D ambiguous. From germline, CDR1 is GTSNPN and CDR2 SVGIG (reference sequence). V lost 4 bases to trimming and J lost 0 bases, with 3 bases between them. The CDR3 spans 12 residues. The CDR3 is CAWTATNEKLFF. The DNA of the CDR3 is TGTGCCTGGACGGCAACTAATGAAAAACTGTTTTTT.

The rearrangement joins TRBV7-2 to TRBJ2-7, with D unclear. Germline loops: CDR1 SGHTA, CDR2 FQGNSA. This CDR3 has 14 residues. V shed 6 bases and J shed 0 bases, with 12 bases lying between them. The CDR3 DNA reads as TGTGCCAGCAGGCTGCGAGGTAGCTCCTACGAGCAGTACTTC. It is translated as CASRLRGSSYEQYF.

The chain couples TRBV21-1 to TRBJ1-2; the table's D call, TRBD1, was not checked against the DNA. TRBV21-1 has pseudogene status. This CDR3 comprises 12 residues. CDR3 in amino acids: CASSRQYYGYTF. The DNA of the CDR3 is TGTGCCAGCAGTAGACAGTACTATGGCTACACCTTC.

V and J are TRBV9 and TRBJ1-6; 10 positions agree with TRBD1. V lost 0 bases to trimming and J lost 10 bases; unmatched junction nucleotides: 7. This CDR3 contains 16 residues. Germline V gene data show CDR1 as SGDLS and CDR2 as YYNGEE. CDR3 in amino acids: CASSVASGTGASPLHF. In nucleotides, the CDR3 is TGTGCCAGCAGCGTAGCTTCCGGGACAGGGGCCTCACCCCTCCACTTT.

The chain joins TRBV6-4 to TRBJ2-7; D is undetermined. V shed 10 bases and J shed 6 bases, with 7 bases lying between them. There are 9 residues in the CDR3. Germline lookup yields CDR1 MRHNA and CDR2 SNTAGT. The CDR3 DNA reads TGTGCCAACCCTAGCGAGCAGTACTTC. As protein: CANPSEQYF.

The gene calls are TRBV5-1 and TRBJ2-5; 9 positions match TRBD2. Germline CDR1 and CDR2: SGHRS and YFSETQ. V dropped 0 bases and J dropped 1; count of bases not matched to a gene: 4. This CDR3 has 16 residues. This CDR3 reads CASSLALAGSQETQYF. CDR3 DNA: TGCGCCAGCAGCTTGGCGCTAGCGGGGTCCCAAGAGACCCAGTACTTC. Full variable domain (outside the CDR3, taken from reference TRBV5-1 and TRBJ2-5): KAGVTQTPRYLIKTRGQQVTLSCSPISGHRSVSWYQQTPGQGLQFLFEYFSETQRNKGNFPGRFSGRQFSNSRSEMNVSTLELGDSALYLCASSLALAGSQETQYFGPGTRLLVL.

Details on this clone: The sample has other DNA sequences that encode this CDR3 too. V usage is TRBV15 and J usage is TRBJ2-5; 9 bases map to TRBD1. The J segment lost 5 bases and the V segment lost 9 bases, leaving 10 bases of the junction unmatched. Germline V gene lookup returns CDR1 LNHNV and CDR2 YYDKDF (reference sequence). The CDR3 runs to 14 residues. The CDR3 region is CATGTGGWRETQYF. The CDR3 DNA reads as TGTGCCACAGGTACAGGGGGCTGGAGGGAGACCCAGTACTTC.

The chain employs TRBV4-1 and TRBJ1-1; D unclear. The CDR3 has 15 amino acids. CDR1 is MGHRA, CDR2 YSYEKL, per germline. V lost 0 bases and J 8 bases, leaving 16 bases between the germline ends. The CDR3 here is CASSQESLSPVEAFF. In nucleotides, the CDR3 is TGCGCCAGCAGCCAAGAGTCCCTATCGCCTGTGGAAGCTTTCTTT.

A word on this clone: At one end the junction does not follow the germline gene, possibly because of a read error. Other DNA sequences in this specimen translate into the identical CDR3. This chain links TRBV11-2 with TRBJ1-1; D gene uncertain. This CDR3 spans 16 amino acids. Germline CDR1 and CDR2: SGHAT and FQNNGV. The CDR3 DNA reads TGTGCCAGCAGCTTGCAGGAAAATAAGTTTGGCGCTGAGGCTTTCTTT. Its translation is CASSLQENKFGAEAFF.

The rearrangement links TRBV30 to TRBJ2-3; 12 bases match TRBD2. Unmatched junction bases numbered 2, after V lost 5 bases and J lost 2 bases. The germline V gene has CDR1 GTSNPN and CDR2 SVGIG (reference sequence). The CDR3 contains 14 residues. The CDR3 coding sequence is TGTGCCTGGCGACTAGCGGGAGCCACAGATACGCAGTATTTT. Its protein product is CAWRLAGATDTQYF.

V is TRBV6-6 and J is TRBJ1-1; 8 nucleotides agree with TRBD1. V shed 6 bases, J shed 5 bases, and the junction held 8 bases outside the gene matches. CDR1 is MNHNY and CDR2 is SVGAGI in the germline V gene (reference sequence). CDR3 length: 14 amino acids. The CDR3 reads CASRYDRGGTEAFF. The CDR3 DNA sequence: TGTGCCAGCAGATACGACAGGGGTGGGACTGAAGCTTTCTTT.

This clone was detected a few times. The chain joins TRBV30 to TRBJ2-7, with D maybe TRBD2 (5 bases). The V end lost 0 bases, the J end lost 2 bases, and 14 bases lay between the germline ends. Germline V gives CDR1 GTSNPN, CDR2 SVGIG (reference sequence). The CDR3 loop spans 15 amino acids. The CDR3 here is CAWSVAGVLAYEQYF. DNA for the CDR3: TGTGCCTGGAGTGTCGCAGGTGTACTAGCCTACGAGCAGTACTTC. The full variable domain, rest sourced from reference TRBV30 and TRBJ2-7, is SQTIHQWPATLVQPVGSPLSLECTVEGTSNPNLYWYRQAAGRGLQLLFYSVGIGQISSEVPQNLSASRPQDRQFILSSKKLLLSDSGFYLCAWSVAGVLAYEQYFGPGTRLTVT.

The J gene is TRBJ2-2, the V gene TRBV7-9; tentatively, D is TRBD1 (6 bases). This CDR3 contains 16 residues. Deletions cut 9 bases from V and 5 bases from J, with 22 bases between. Germline loops: CDR1 SEHNR, CDR2 FQNEAQ (reference sequence). CDR3 DNA: TGTGCCAGAACTGTCTTGGACAGCAGCCCTACCGGGGAGCTGTTTTTT. Residues: CARTVLDSSPTGELFF. The full variable domain, in which reference TRBV7-9 and TRBJ2-2 provide the parts outside the CDR3, is DTGVSQNPRHKITKRGQNVTFRCDPISEHNRLYWYRQTLGQGPEFLTYFQNEAQLEKSRLLSDRFSAERPKGSFSTLEIQRTEQGDSAMYLCARTVLDSSPTGELFFGEGSRLTVL.

The chain has TRBV15 and TRBJ1-4; TRBD1 might be the D (5 bases). The V gene's germline CDR1 is LNHNV and CDR2 YYDKDF (reference sequence). The germline V and J ends were trimmed by 0 bases and 5 bases, with 10 bases remaining between them. There are 15 residues in the CDR3. The CDR3: CATSRDTGENEKLFF. CDR3 coding DNA: TGTGCCACCAGCAGAGATACGGGGGAGAATGAAAAACTGTTTTTT. The whole variable domain, filled in from reference TRBV15 and TRBJ1-4, reads DAMVIQNPRYQVTQFGKPVTLSCSQTLNHNVMYWYQQKSSQAPKLLFHYYDKDFNNEADTPDNFQSRRPNTSFCFLDIRSPGLGDTAMYLCATSRDTGENEKLFFGSGTQLSVL.

The genes are TRBV6-6 and TRBJ2-7, with D possibly matching TRBD1 (5 bases). Germline V gives CDR1 MNHNY, CDR2 SVGAGI (reference sequence). The ends were cut back, 2 bases at V and 3 bases at J, with 11 bases in the middle. The CDR3 length is 14 residues. CDR3 in DNA: TGTGCCAGCAGTTACGGGGCAGATTTCTACGAGCAGTACTTC. Translated: CASSYGADFYEQYF.

The J gene is TRBJ2-7, the V gene TRBV28, with a tentative D call TRBD2 (5 bases). CDR1 is MDHEN and CDR2 is SYDVKM in the germline V gene. The CDR3 is 14 amino acids. Trimming removed 5 bases at V and 3 bases at J, with 14 bases between. DNA of the CDR3: TGTGCCAGCAGTCCCCTAACCGGGGTCTACGAGCAGTACTTC. Translated: CASSPLTGVYEQYF.

The V call is TRBV29-1, the J call TRBJ2-5, with TRBD2 matching 8 bases. V shed 6 bases and J 5 bases; nucleotides not matched to a gene: 8. This CDR3 has 13 amino acids. Looked up from germline, CDR1 is SQVTM and CDR2 is ANQGSEA. The CDR3 region is CSVRQRLAETQYF. CDR3 DNA sequence: TGCAGCGTACGACAGCGACTAGCGGAGACCCAGTACTTC.

This clone was counted a single time. The chain has TRBV5-1 and TRBJ1-4; D not resolved. V lost 0 bases and J 3 bases, leaving 15 bases between the germline ends. The CDR3 totals 17 residues. Per the germline V gene, CDR1 is SGHRS and CDR2 is YFSETQ. The CDR3 region is CASSLGYGGPPNEKLFF. The CDR3 nucleotides read TGCGCCAGCAGCTTGGGATACGGCGGGCCACCTAATGAAAAACTGTTTTTT.

This clone has just a few counts. V is TRBV5-6 and J is TRBJ2-5; D might be TRBD1 (6 bases). The CDR3 is 17 amino acids. Trimming shortened V by 0 bases and J by 3 bases, and 18 bases separated the two germline ends. Per the germline V gene, CDR1 is SGHDT and CDR2 is YYEEEE. The CDR3 reads CASSLGLSSRGKETQYF. The CDR3 nucleotides read TGTGCCAGCAGCTTGGGGCTGTCTAGTAGGGGGAAAGAGACCCAGTACTTC.

This clone was picked up one time. This chain connects TRBV5-1 to TRBJ2-2; D is uncertain. Trimming stripped 6 bases from V and 5 bases from J, with 17 bases between. Germline-derived CDR1 and CDR2 are SGHRS and YFSETQ. The CDR3 is 15 residues long. CDR3 in amino acids: CASMVLAAETGELFF. In DNA form, the CDR3 reads TGCGCCAGCATGGTTCTGGCGGCGGAAACCGGGGAGCTGTTTTTT. Based on the CDR3 plus reference TRBV5-1 and TRBJ2-2, the full variable domain is KAGVTQTPRYLIKTRGQQVTLSCSPISGHRSVSWYQQTPGQGLQFLFEYFSETQRNKGNFPGRFSGRQFSNSRSEMNVSTLELGDSALYLCASMVLAAETGELFFGEGSRLTVL.

The chain has TRBV6-1 and TRBJ2-7; D gene uncertain. From germline, CDR1 is MNHNS and CDR2 SASEGT. This CDR3 contains 11 residues. The ends were cut back, 2 bases at V and 6 bases at J, with 5 bases in the middle. CDR3 sequence reads: CASSEYSEQYF. Here the CDR3 DNA reads TGTGCCAGCAGTGAATATAGCGAGCAGTACTTC.

V gene TRBV5-1 combines with J gene TRBJ1-1; D is uncertain. Trimming took 2 bases from V and 13 from J, leaving 18 bases between them. The CDR3 contains 13 residues. CDR1 is SGHRS, CDR2 YFSETQ, per germline. The CDR3 protein is CASSLYGLRGGFF. As DNA, the CDR3 is TGCGCCAGCAGCTTATACGGGTTAAGAGGTGGTTTCTTT.

This sequence joins TRBV25-1 and TRBJ2-7; 9 bases map to TRBD1. V shed 10 bases and J 3 bases; nucleotides not matched to a gene: 4. The CDR3 has 12 residues. CDR1 and CDR2 (germline): MGHDK, SYGVNS. As DNA, the CDR3 is TGTGCCACCGGACAGGGGAACTACGAGCAGTACTTC. Residues: CATGQGNYEQYF.